Listed below are T cell receptor beta chains from one sample, sequenced in a study of cytomegalovirus exposure and HLA in healthy donors. The table came from immunoSEQ multiplex PCR; TCRdb's copy has only in-frame clones and leaves some out. Counted here are about 220,000 clones, roughly 82% occurring once; the ten biggest clones make up about 6.4%. Sequencing was done on a sample of PBMCs. The receptors here all came from a man in his forties in good health and CMV-seropositive. The CDR3 runs from the conserved cysteine through the conserved F or W. The D gene is left open where the match is weak. Some rows have no size entry. The others give once, few or many, or a class for an expanded clone.

D gene	clone size	J gene	V gene	CDR3 protein	CDR3 DNA
NA	NA	TRBJ2-5	TRBV25-1	CASSDSRSGRGTQYF	TGTGCCAGCAGTGATTCGAGGAGTGGGCGGGGTACCCAGTACTTC
NA	NA	TRBJ1-1	TRBV7-3	CASSLTGNTEAFF	TGTGCCAGCAGCTTAACCGGGAACACTGAAGCTTTCTTT
TRBD1	few	TRBJ1-4	TRBV25-1	CASSIDRDGREKLFF	TGTGCCAGCAGTATCGACAGGGACGGGCGAGAAAAACTGTTTTTT
NA	NA	TRBJ1-1	TRBV2	CASSPEGDRNTEAFF	TGTGCCAGCAGTCCTGAAGGGGATAGGAACACTGAAGCTTTCTTT
TRBD2	NA	TRBJ2-4	TRBV6-5	CASSFGSGRAKNIQYF	TGTGCCAGCAGTTTTGGTAGCGGGAGGGCCAAAAACATTCAGTACTTC
NA	NA	TRBJ2-2	TRBV7-6	CASSPQGGRWELFF	TGTGCCAGCAGCCCCCAAGGAGGACGGTGGGAGCTGTTTTTT
TRBD2	NA	TRBJ2-1	TRBV2	CASSEALGLAGASSYNEQFF	TGTGCCAGCAGTGAAGCCTTGGGACTAGCGGGAGCTTCCTCCTACAATGAGCAGTTCTTC
TRBD1	NA	TRBJ1-2	TRBV18	CASSPPDRKGGYTF	TGTGCCAGCTCACCACCGGACAGGAAGGGTGGCTACACCTTC
TRBD1	NA	TRBJ2-1	TRBV10-1	CASGQGIWNEQFF	TGCGCCAGCGGACAGGGGATCTGGAATGAGCAGTTCTTC
TRBD1	NA	TRBJ1-1	TRBV10-1	CASRPRFKLTGVKEAFF	TGCGCCAGCAGACCCCGGTTTAAACTGACAGGGGTAAAAGAAGCTTTCTTT
NA	NA	TRBJ2-1	TRBV25-1	CASSGRGQGLPGYNEQFF	TGTGCCAGCAGTGGACGCGGGCAGGGACTTCCCGGGTACAATGAGCAGTTCTTC